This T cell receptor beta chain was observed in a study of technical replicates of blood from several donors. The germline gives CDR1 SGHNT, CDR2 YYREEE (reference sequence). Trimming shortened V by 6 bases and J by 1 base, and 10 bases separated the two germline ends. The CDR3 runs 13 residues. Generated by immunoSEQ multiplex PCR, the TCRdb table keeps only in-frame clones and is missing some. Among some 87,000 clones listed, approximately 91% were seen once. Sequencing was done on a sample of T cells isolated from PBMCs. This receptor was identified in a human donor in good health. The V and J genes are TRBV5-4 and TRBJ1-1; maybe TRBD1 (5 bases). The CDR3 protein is CASTVGGNTEAFF. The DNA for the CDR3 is TGTGCCAGCACCGTGGGGGGGAACACTGAAGCTTTCTTT.